This T cell receptor beta chain was obtained from a study of neurological immune-mediated disorders. Study-wide results and limits: Patients with HTLV-1-associated myelopathy showed the most TCR clonal expansion. Those with multiple sclerosis showed the least, falling below healthy controls. The multiple sclerosis repertoire cluster had no clinical or MRI feature associated with it.

The junction had 8 bases not matched to a gene; V was cut back by 4 bases and J by 1 base. Germline CDR1 reads DFQATT; CDR2 reads SNEGSKA (reference sequence). CDR3 length: 17 residues. A 10-nucleotide random UMI tagged transcripts in template-switch 5'RACE cDNA synthesis. TCRdb reanalysed the 5' RACE reads using MiXCR and keeps one entry per CDR3 protein. The table has 60,000 to 70,000 distinct CDR3 sequences, about 5.2% seen once. This clonotype was counted at least ten times. Its antigen is as yet unknown. Unsorted libraries were derived from 2 million PBMCs stored at -80 C. Sequencing used PBMCs. This sequence originates from a human donor with multiple sclerosis. The donor label of this sample is uncertain. The chain carries TRBV20-1 and TRBJ2-1; TRBD2 aligns across 12 bases. As DNA, the CDR3 is TGCAGTGCTACTTCTAGCGGGGGGGCCCGGTCCTACAATGAGCAGTTCTTC. This gives the protein CSATSSGGARSYNEQFF.